Given below is one TCR beta chain in context. The sample originates from a study of T cells after somatic rescue of genetic block. Germline assignment: CDR1 SGHNT and CDR2 YYREEE (reference sequence). The germline V and J ends were trimmed by 4 bases and 1 base, with 6 bases remaining between them. The CDR3 is made up of 13 amino acids. The table came from immunoSEQ multiplex PCR; TCRdb's copy has only in-frame clones and leaves some out. The top ten hold about 3% of the sample, which has some 67,000 clones, about 92% seen once. The source of this sequence is a man in his forties or fifties. Sequencing was carried out using peripheral blood mononuclear cells (PBMCs). The chain recombines TRBV5-4 with TRBJ1-5; D gene unclear. The CDR3 is CASSTDSNQPQHF. DNA for the CDR3: TGTGCCAGCAGCACCGACAGCAATCAGCCCCAGCATTTT.